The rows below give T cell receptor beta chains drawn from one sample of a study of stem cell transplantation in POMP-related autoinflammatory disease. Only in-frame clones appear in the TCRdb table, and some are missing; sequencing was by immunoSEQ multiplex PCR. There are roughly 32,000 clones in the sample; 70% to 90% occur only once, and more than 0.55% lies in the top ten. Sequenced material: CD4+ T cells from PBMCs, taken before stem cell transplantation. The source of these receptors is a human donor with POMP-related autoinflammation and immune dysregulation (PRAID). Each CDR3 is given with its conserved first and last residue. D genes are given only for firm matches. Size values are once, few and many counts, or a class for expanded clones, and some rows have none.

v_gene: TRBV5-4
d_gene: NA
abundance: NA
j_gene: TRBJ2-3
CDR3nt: TGTGCCAGCAGCTTGAGAAGAGGGGCCTACACAGATACGCAGTATTTT
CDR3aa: CASSLRRGAYTDTQYF

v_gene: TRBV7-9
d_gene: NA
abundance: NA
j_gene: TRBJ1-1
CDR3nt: TGTGCCAGCAGCTTAGGCACCAACACTGAAGCTTTCTTT
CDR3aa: CASSLGTNTEAFF

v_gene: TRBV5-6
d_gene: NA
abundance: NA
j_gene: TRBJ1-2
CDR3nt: TGTGCCAGCAGCTTGAGCTGGGGGGCCCCACTCAGGACCTTC
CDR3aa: CASSLSWGAPLRTF

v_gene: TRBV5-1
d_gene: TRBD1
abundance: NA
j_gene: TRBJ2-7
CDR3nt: TGCGCCAGCAGCTGGGACAGGGCTTACTCCTACGAGCAGTACTTC
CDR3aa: CASSWDRAYSYEQYF

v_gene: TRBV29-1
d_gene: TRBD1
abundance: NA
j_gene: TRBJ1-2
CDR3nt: TGCAGCGTTGGTGTGGGACAGGGCTTCGGCTACACCTTC
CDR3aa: CSVGVGQGFGYTF

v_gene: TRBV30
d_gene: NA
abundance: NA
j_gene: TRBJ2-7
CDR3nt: TGTGCCTGGAGAGGGAGCCGGGGACGCTACGAGCAGTACTTC
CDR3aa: CAWRGSRGRYEQYF

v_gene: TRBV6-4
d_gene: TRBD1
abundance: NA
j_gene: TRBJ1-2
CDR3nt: TGTGCCAGCAGTGACCCGACAGGGGGGGACTATGGCTACACCTTC
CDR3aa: CASSDPTGGDYGYTF

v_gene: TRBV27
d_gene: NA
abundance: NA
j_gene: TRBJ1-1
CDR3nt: TGTGCCAGCAGCCTACAGGGTGGGTTGGGTGAAGCTTTCTTT
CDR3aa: CASSLQGGLGEAFF

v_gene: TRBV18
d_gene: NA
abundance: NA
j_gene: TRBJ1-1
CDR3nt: TGTGCCAGCTCACCATCGGGGGGCGGCACTGAAGCTTTCTTT
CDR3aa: CASSPSGGGTEAFF

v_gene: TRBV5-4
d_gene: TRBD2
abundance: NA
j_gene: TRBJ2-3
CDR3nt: TGTGCCAGCAGCGGTAGGACTAGCGGGAGGACAGATACGCAGTATTTT
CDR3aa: CASSGRTSGRTDTQYF

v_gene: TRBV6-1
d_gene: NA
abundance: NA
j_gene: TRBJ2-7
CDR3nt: TGTGCCAGCTGGACCCACAGGGTCCACGAGCAGTACTTC
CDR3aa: CASWTHRVHEQYF

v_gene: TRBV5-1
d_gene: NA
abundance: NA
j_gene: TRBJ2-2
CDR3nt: TGCGCCAGCAGCTGGACCACACCGAACACCGGGGAGCTGTTTTTT
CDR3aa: CASSWTTPNTGELFF

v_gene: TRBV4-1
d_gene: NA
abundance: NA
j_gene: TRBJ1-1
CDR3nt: TGCGCCAGATCCGGCCCTGGCGACACTGAAGCTTTCTTT
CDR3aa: CARSGPGDTEAFF

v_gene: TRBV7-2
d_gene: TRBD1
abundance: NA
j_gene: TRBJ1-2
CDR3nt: TGTGCCAGCAGCTTGGACCGTTGGACAGGAAGAAGTGGCTACACCTTC
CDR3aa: CASSLDRWTGRSGYTF

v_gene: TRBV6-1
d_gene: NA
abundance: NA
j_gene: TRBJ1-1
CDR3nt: TGTGCCAGCAGTGAAAATGGAAGGGGGATCACTGAAGCTTTCTTT
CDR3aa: CASSENGRGITEAFF

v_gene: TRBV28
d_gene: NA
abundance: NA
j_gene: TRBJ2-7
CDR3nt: TGTGCCAGCAGTTTTGGGGTTTCAAGCTCCTACGAGCAGTACTTC
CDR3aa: CASSFGVSSSYEQYF

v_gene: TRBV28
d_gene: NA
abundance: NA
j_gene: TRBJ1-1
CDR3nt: TGTGCCAGCGGTGAAGCTTTCTTT
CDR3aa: CASGEAFF

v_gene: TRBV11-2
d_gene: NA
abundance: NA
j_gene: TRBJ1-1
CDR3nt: TGTGCCAGCAGCCCCCCCCATCAAAGGCCGGCTTTCTTT
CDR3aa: CASSPPHQRPAFF

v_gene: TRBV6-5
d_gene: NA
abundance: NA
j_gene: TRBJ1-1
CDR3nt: TGTGCCAGCAGTTACGCCCGGGACAACACTGAAGCTTTCTTT
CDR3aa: CASSYARDNTEAFF

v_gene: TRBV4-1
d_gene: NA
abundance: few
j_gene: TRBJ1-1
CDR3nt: TGCGCCAGCAGCCAAGGGGAAGGCAGGGCCACTGAAGCTTTCTTT
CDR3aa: CASSQGEGRATEAFF

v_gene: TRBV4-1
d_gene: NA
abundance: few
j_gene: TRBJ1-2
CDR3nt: TGCGCCAGCAGCCAAGGAGGGATAGGCTACACCTTC
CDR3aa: CASSQGGIGYTF

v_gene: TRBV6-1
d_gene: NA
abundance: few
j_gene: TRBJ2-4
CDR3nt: TGTGCCAGCAGTGTACCGGTAACCAAAAACATTCAGTACTTC
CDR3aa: CASSVPVTKNIQYF

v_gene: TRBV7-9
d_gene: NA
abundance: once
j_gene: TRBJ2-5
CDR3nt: TGTGCCAGCAGCTATGAGTGGGGGAGAGAGACCCAGTACTTC
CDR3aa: CASSYEWGRETQYF

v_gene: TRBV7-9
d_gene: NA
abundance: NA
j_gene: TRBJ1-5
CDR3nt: TGTGCCACCGGACAGTGGACGGATCAGCCCCAGCATTTT
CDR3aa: CATGQWTDQPQHF

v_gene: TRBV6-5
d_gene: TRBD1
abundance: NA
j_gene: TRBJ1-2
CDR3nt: TGTGCCAGCAGTTCGGACAGGGGGCGCGGGGGCTATGGCTACACCTTC
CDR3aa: CASSSDRGRGGYGYTF

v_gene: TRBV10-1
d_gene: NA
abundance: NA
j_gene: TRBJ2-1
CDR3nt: TGCGCCAGCAGTCCATCCCGGGACAAAGACAATGAGCAGTTCTTC
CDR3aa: CASSPSRDKDNEQFF

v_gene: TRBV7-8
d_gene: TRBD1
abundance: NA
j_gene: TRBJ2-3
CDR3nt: TGTGCCAGCAGCCCCCGTATTACGGGACAGGGCACAGATACGCAGTATTTT
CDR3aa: CASSPRITGQGTDTQYF

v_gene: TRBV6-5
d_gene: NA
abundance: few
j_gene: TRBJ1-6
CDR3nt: TGTGCCAGCAGGGACAGAATTAATTCACCCCTCCACTTT
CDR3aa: CASRDRINSPLHF

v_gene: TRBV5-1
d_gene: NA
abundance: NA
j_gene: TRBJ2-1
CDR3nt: TGCGCCAGCACCGCCGAGTATTCCTACAATGAGCAGTTCTTC
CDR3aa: CASTAEYSYNEQFF